The clone carrying this T cell receptor beta chain appeared once. What it binds is unknown. Sequenced by immunoSEQ multiplex PCR; TCRdb stores in-frame clones only, minus some. The data contain approximately 280,000 clones, 65% to 85% of them singletons. This sample was taken from a study of cytotoxic CD8 clonotypes in ibrutinib-treated CLL. Deletions cut 0 bases from V and 4 bases from J, with 10 bases between. There are 15 residues in the CDR3. Germline-derived CDR1 and CDR2 are SGHDN and FVKESK. Roughly 2 micrograms of genomic DNA, which was extracted from cryopreserved PBMCs, served as the material used for the TCR beta libraries. Study-wide points: Patients had baseline clonality above age-matched healthy donors, and this clonality moved with circulating CD8+ T-cell counts. Treatment left the uncommon public clonotypes either contracted or stable in frequency.

The clonotype was recovered from a human donor with chronic lymphocytic leukemia. V usage is TRBV14 and J usage is TRBJ2-1, with no clear D. The sequencing here drew on PBMCs, taken at disease progression, from a patient treated with ibrutinib. CDR3 nucleotide sequence: TGTGCCAGCAGCCAAGATCTCGGACCTTACAATGAGCAGTTCTTC. This sequence encodes CASSQDLGPYNEQFF.